The clone carrying this T cell receptor beta chain was counted a few times. Its antigen is as yet unknown. The CDR3 contains 13 residues. The J segment lost 4 bases and the V segment lost 3 bases, leaving 1 base of the junction unmatched. CDR1 and CDR2 (germline): SGHTA, FQGNSA. This specimen comes from a study of vaccination and CD4 T cells after COVID-19. Across the study: Investigators stimulated cells with overlapping spike peptides drawn from SARS-CoV-2, HCoV-NL63, HCoV-OC43 and HCoV-229E. Control cultures used a CEFX viral epitope pool, an HIV-1 Nef peptide pool, or no peptide.

Documented treatment: 10-day PBMC culture with coronavirus spike peptide pools or control peptides (ViraFEST assay). Pre-COVID-19 pandemic sampling (2011-2018) yielded the unexposed donor's CD4+ T cells. ViraFEST expanded antigen-specific T cells with peptide pools, then sequenced TCRs. Sequencing of the DNA from cultured CD4+ T cells was carried out with the Oncomine TCR Beta short-read assay. DNA came from CD4+ T cells after culture. TCRdb ran MiXCR on the PCR reads and lists one entry per CDR3 protein. The table includes just under 10,000 distinct CDR3 sequences, 35% detected once. This sequence originates from a human donor in good health. Sequenced sample: CD4+ T cells from blood, cultured in vitro. The chain recombines TRBV7-2 with TRBJ2-3, with TRBD2 matching 7 bases. CDR3 protein: CASSLAGADTQYF. Written as DNA, the CDR3 is TGTGCCAGCAGCTTGGCGGGGGCAGATACGCAGTATTTT.